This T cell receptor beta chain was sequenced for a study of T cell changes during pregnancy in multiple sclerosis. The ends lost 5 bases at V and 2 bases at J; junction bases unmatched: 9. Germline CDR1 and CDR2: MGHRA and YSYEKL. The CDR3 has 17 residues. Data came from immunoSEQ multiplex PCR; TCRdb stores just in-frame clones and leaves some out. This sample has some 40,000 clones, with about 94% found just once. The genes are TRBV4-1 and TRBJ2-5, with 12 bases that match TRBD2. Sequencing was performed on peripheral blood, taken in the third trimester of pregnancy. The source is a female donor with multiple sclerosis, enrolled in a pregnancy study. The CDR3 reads CASSNEYGTSGQETQYF. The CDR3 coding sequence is TGCGCCAGCAGCAACGAGTATGGGACTAGCGGGCAAGAGACCCAGTACTTC.